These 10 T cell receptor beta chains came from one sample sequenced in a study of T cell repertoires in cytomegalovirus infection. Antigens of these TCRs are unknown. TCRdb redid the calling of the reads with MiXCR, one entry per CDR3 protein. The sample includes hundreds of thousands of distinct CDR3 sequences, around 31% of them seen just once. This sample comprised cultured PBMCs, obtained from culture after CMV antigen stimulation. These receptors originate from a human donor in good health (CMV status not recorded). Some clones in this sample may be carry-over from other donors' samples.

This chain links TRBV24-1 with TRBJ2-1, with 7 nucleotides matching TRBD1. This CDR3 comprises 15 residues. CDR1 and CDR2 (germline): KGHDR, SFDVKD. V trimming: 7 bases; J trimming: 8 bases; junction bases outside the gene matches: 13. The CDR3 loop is CATSERTGASDEQFF. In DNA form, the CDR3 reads TGTGCCACCAGCGAACGGACAGGCGCCTCTGATGAGCAGTTCTTC.

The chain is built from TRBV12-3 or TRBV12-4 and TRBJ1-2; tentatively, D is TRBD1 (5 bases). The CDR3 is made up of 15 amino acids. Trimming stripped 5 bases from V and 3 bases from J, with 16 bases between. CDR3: CASSKPGLGDYGYTF. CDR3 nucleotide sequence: TGTGCCAGCAGTAAACCGGGACTTGGGGACTATGGCTACACCTTC.

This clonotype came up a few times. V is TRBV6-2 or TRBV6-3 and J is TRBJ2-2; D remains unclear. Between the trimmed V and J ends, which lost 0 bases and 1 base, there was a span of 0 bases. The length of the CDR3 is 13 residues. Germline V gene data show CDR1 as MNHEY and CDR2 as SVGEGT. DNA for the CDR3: TGTGCCAGCAGTTACTCGAACACCGGGGAGCTGTTTTTT. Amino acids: CASSYSNTGELFF.

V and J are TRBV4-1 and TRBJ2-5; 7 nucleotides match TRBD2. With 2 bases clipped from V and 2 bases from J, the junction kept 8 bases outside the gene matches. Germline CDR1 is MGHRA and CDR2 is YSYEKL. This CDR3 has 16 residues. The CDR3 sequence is CASSQTLGRVQETQYF. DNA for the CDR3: TGCGCCAGCAGCCAAACTCTGGGGAGGGTTCAAGAGACCCAGTACTTC.

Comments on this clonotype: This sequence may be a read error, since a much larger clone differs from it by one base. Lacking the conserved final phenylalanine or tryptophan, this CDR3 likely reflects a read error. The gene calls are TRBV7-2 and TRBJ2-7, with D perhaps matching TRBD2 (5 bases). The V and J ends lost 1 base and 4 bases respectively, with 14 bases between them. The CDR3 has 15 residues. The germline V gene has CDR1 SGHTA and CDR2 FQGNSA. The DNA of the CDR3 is TGTGCCAGCAGCTTAGTTTCACTAGACTTTTACGAGCAGTACCTC. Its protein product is CASSLVSLDFYEQYL.

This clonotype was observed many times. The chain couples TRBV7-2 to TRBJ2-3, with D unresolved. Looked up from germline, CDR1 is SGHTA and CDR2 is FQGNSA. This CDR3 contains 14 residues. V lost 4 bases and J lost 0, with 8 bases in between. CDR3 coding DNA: TGTGCCAGCAGCTGGATGGAGAGCACAGATACGCAGTATTTT. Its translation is CASSWMESTDTQYF.

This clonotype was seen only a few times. CDR3 region: CASIITSGNSYNEQFF. CDR3 nucleotide sequence: TGTGCCAGCATTATTACCAGCGGGAACTCCTACAATGAGCAGTTCTTC. V is TRBV6-1 and J is TRBJ2-1; 7 nucleotides line up with TRBD2. V lost 7 bases, J lost 0 bases, and 9 bases stayed unmatched. The CDR3 runs 16 residues. CDR1 is MNHNS and CDR2 is SASEGT in the germline V gene.

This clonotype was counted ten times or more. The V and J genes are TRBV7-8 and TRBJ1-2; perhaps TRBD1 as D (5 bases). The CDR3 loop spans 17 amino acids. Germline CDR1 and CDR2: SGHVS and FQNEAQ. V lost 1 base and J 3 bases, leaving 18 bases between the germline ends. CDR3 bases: TGTGCCAGCAGCTTAGTACCCTCGACGAACAGGCACTATGGCTACACCTTC. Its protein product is CASSLVPSTNRHYGYTF.

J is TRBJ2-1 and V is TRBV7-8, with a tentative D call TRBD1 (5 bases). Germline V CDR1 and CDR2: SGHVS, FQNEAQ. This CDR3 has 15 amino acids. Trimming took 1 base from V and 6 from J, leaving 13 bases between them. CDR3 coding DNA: TGTGCCAGCAGCTTAGGGCACAGGACGGGCAATGAGCAGTTCTTC. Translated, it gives CASSLGHRTGNEQFF.

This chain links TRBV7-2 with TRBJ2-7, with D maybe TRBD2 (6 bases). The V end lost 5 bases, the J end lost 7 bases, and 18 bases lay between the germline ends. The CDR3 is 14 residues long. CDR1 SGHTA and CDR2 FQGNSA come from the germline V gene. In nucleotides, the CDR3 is TGTGCCAGCAGCCGGGGGAGTTTTACGGGGGAGCAGTACTTC. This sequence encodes CASSRGSFTGEQYF.